This T cell receptor beta chain came from a study of cytomegalovirus exposure and HLA in healthy donors. Overall study findings and caveats: CMV serostatus stood as the only immune exposure information on hand. Within a later analysis, the majority of CMV-associated TCR beta chains appeared HLA-restricted. In a later analysis, V- and J-gene trimming of beta chains associated with a DCLRE1C missense variant, replicated independently.

A remark on this clone: Its antigen is currently unknown.

Both 60 Vbeta primers and 13 Jbeta primers went into the PCR. TCRdb's table, derived via immunoSEQ multiplex PCR, lists solely in-frame clones and lacks some. Of some 250,000 clones in the sample, roughly four fifths were seen once. The sequence was collected from an older woman in good health and CMV-seropositive. The sequenced sample consisted of PBMCs.

The CDR3 reads CASSLDRGVTEAFF. DNA for the CDR3: TGTGCCAGCAGCTTAGACAGGGGGGTTACTGAAGCTTTCTTT. This rearrangement joins TRBV11-1 to TRBJ1-1, with 8 bases fitting TRBD1. Germline trimming cut 1 base from V and 5 bases from J; bases unmatched to any gene: 3. CDR3 length equals 14 residues. Germline V CDR1 and CDR2: SGHAT, FQDESV (reference sequence).